This TCR beta chain appears in the sequencing data of a study of post-analysis software for immune sequencing data. About the research overall: As for disease course, relapsing-remitting, secondary progressive and progressive-relapsing multiple sclerosis were all included. General observations from the study: F-measure co-clustering was strong for batch-matched samples. Multiple sclerosis was associated with a significant reduction in normalized Chao1 diversity relative to controls.

Carried by the TCR beta cDNA libraries were unique molecular identifiers. Once about 0.85 to 11 million T cells were used, roughly 0.5 million cDNA molecules resulted. MiXCR was run by TCRdb on the PCR reads, yielding one entry per CDR3 protein. This table holds around 700,000 distinct CDR3 sequences, roughly three fifths found once. In regard to this clonotype: The target antigen is unknown.

The sequencing input was blood. This clonotype was obtained from a girl aged 2 to 9 with multiple sclerosis.

CDR3 protein: CASSSGDRVSTDTQYF. The CDR3 DNA sequence: TGTGCCAGCAGTTCCGGGGACAGGGTATCCACAGATACGCAGTATTTT. The chain links TRBV12-3 or TRBV12-4 to TRBJ2-3; 9 positions agree with TRBD1. The CDR3 runs 16 residues. V lost 4 bases, J lost 2 bases, and 7 bases stayed unmatched.